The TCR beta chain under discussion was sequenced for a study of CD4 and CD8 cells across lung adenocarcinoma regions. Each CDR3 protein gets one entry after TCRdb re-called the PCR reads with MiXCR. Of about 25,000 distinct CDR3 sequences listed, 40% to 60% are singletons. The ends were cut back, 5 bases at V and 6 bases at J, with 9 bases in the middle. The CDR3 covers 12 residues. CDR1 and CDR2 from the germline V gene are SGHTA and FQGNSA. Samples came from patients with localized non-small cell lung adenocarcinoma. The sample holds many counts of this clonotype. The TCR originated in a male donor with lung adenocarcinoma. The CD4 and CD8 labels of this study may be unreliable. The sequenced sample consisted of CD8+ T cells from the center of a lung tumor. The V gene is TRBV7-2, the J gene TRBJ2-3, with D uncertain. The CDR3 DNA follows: TGTGCCAGCAGCGCTACCCTGGATACGCAGTATTTT. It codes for CASSATLDTQYF.